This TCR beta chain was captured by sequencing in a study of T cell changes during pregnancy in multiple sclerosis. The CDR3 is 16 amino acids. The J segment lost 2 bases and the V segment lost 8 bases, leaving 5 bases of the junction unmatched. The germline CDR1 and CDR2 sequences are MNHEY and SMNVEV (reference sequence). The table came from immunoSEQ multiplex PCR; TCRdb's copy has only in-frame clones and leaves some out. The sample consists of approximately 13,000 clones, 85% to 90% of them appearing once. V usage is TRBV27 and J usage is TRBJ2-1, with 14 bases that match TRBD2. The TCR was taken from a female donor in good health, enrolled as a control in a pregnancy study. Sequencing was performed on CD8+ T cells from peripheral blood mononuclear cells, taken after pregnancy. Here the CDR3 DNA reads TGTGCCAGCCGCTGGACTAGCGGGGGGACCTACAATGAGCAGTTCTTC. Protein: CASRWTSGGTYNEQFF.